This T cell receptor beta chain was retrieved from a study of blood T cells in healthy people across ages. Concerning this clonotype: What it recognizes is unknown.

J lost 1 base, V lost 0 bases, and 4 bases had no gene match. Germline assignment: CDR1 SNHLY and CDR2 FYNNEI. This CDR3 contains 17 residues. General study results and limits: Among T cells, TCR beta diversity per million cells dropped roughly linearly as age rose.

A second about 7 to 12 cycle PCR used barcoded and J-beta primers. All cDNA molecules were each tagged by a template-switch adaptor with 12 random nucleotides. One entry per CDR3 protein results from TCRdb running MiXCR on the 5' RACE reads. The repertoire holds hundreds of thousands of distinct CDR3 sequences, with 25% to 30% as singletons. Separately, the same data were catalogued under a study of T cells of mothers and their children. That work adds: There were over 8.5 million TCR beta CDR3 reads from each mother and a few million from each child.

The sequence derives from a boy aged 5-17 years in good health. This chain connects TRBV2 to TRBJ2-3, with 10 bases matching TRBD2. Material: blood. The CDR3 loop is CASSEAHGTSGTDTQYF. In DNA form, the CDR3 reads TGTGCCAGCAGTGAAGCGCACGGGACTAGCGGCACAGATACGCAGTATTTT.